This TCR beta chain comes out of a study of T cells after yellow fever vaccination. Study-wide results and caveats: There was a possibility that FACS-sorted repertoires contained abundant clonotypes contaminating from the bulk population. Faster peaking, at day 5 versus 15, marked a secondary response that was weaker. Reappearance after the booster was observed for most primary-vaccination clones (96% CD4, approximately 90% CD8).

In the case of this clonotype: Its specificity is not known.

Trimming at V came to 5 bases and at J to 6 bases, leaving 8 bases not matched to a gene. Germline V lookup: CDR1 SGHAT, CDR2 FQDESV (reference sequence). CDR3 length equals 15 residues. From the 5' RACE reads, TCRdb called clonotypes with MiXCR, one entry per CDR3 protein. The sample consists of approximately 260,000 distinct CDR3 sequences, around 5.3% of them appearing once. This sequence joins TRBV11-1 and TRBJ2-1, with 9 bases lining up with TRBD1. The sequence came from a man younger than 35 who received the YFV17D yellow fever vaccine. Source: CD4+ T cells sorted from PBMCs, taken on the day of the yellow fever booster vaccination. The CDR3 DNA follows: TGTGCCAGCAGCCAACGACCGACAGGGGGCAATGAGCAGTTCTTC. Translating it yields CASSQRPTGGNEQFF.